This is a list of T cell receptor beta chains from one sample in a study of shared clonotypes between healthy human individuals. TCRdb's table, derived via immunoSEQ multiplex PCR, lists solely in-frame clones and lacks some. The sample has some 2 million clones, over 85% seen once; the top ten hold 1% to 1.5%. Sequenced material: naive CD8+ T cells sorted from blood. The receptors derive from a man in his late teens or twenties in good health. Each CDR3 is given with its conserved first and last residue. D genes are given only for firm matches. Clone size appears in some rows only: once, few, many, or a class for an expanded clone.

abundance,v_gene,j_gene,d_gene,CDR3aa,CDR3nt
.,TRBV19,TRBJ2-1,.,CASSTSRDTKQPDEQFF,TGTGCCAGTAGTACGAGTAGGGACACCAAACAACCAGATGAGCAGTTCTTC
.,TRBV28,TRBJ2-1,TRBD2,CASSPGGDKRNEQFF,TGTGCCAGCAGTCCGGGGGGGGACAAGAGAAATGAGCAGTTCTTC
.,TRBV2,TRBJ2-7,TRBD1,CASSDPGQGKDEQYF,TGTGCCAGCAGTGACCCGGGACAGGGTAAAGACGAGCAGTACTTC
.,TRBV29-1,TRBJ1-2,.,CSVVEGNYGYTF,TGCAGCGTTGTGGAGGGGAACTATGGCTACACCTTC
few,TRBV30,TRBJ1-1,.,CAWSFEDRDTEAFF,TGTGCCTGGAGTTTCGAGGACCGAGACACTGAAGCTTTCTTT
.,TRBV6-5,TRBJ2-2,TRBD2,CASSAKWAGAGELFF,TGTGCCAGCAGTGCCAAATGGGCGGGAGCCGGGGAGCTGTTTTTT
.,TRBV6-1,TRBJ2-7,TRBD1,CASKEGQGTSYEQYF,TGTGCCAGCAAGGAGGGACAGGGGACCTCCTACGAGCAGTACTTC
.,TRBV5-6,TRBJ1-1,.,CASSSPAGFYTEAFF,TGTGCCAGCAGCTCCCCGGCAGGGTTCTATACTGAAGCTTTCTTT
.,TRBV11-3,TRBJ2-7,TRBD1,CASSPRTGDKDEQYF,TGTGCCAGCAGCCCGCGGACAGGCGATAAAGATGAGCAGTACTTC
.,TRBV7-6,TRBJ2-7,TRBD2,CASSPHAGDGFYEQYF,TGTGCCAGCAGCCCTCACGCGGGGGACGGGTTCTACGAGCAGTACTTC
once,TRBV6-5,TRBJ2-7,.,CASISGTDSYEQYF,TGTGCCAGCATTTCCGGGACGGACTCCTACGAGCAGTACTTC
.,TRBV30,TRBJ2-7,.,CAYLDKFRSSYEQYF,TGTGCCTACCTCGACAAGTTCAGGAGCTCCTACGAGCAGTACTTC
.,TRBV7-2,TRBJ2-2,.,CASSLMRGGELFF,TGTGCCAGCAGCTTAATGCGGGGTGGGGAGCTGTTTTTT
.,TRBV5-1,TRBJ2-7,.,CASSLERGWYEQYF,TGCGCCAGCAGCTTGGAAAGGGGTTGGTACGAGCAGTACTTC
once,TRBV5-8,TRBJ1-6,.,CASSLGTVTNSPLHF,TGTGCCAGCAGCTTGGGCACAGTTACTAATTCACCCCTCCACTTT
once,TRBV10-2,TRBJ2-1,.,CASNTAGPVYNEQFF,TGCGCCAGCAATACAGCGGGCCCCGTCTACAATGAGCAGTTCTTC
.,TRBV5-6,TRBJ2-5,.,CASSLAQGRETQYF,TGTGCCAGCAGCTTGGCTCAGGGTAGAGAGACCCAGTACTTC
.,TRBV6-6,TRBJ2-7,.,CASSYSDGEAHEQYF,TGTGCCAGCAGTTACTCGGACGGGGAGGCCCACGAGCAGTACTTC
.,TRBV28,TRBJ2-5,.,CASRLAGQETQYF,TGTGCCAGCAGGCTGGCGGGGCAAGAGACCCAGTACTTC
.,TRBV28,TRBJ2-7,TRBD2,CASSLHGEGPSSYEQYF,TGTGCCAGCAGTTTACATGGGGAGGGGCCGAGCTCCTACGAGCAGTACTTC
.,TRBV30,TRBJ2-7,TRBD2,CAWSVLAGADEQYF,TGTGCCTGGAGTGTACTTGCGGGAGCGGACGAGCAGTACTTC
.,TRBV7-6,TRBJ1-1,.,CASSLAPMNTEAFF,TGTGCCAGCAGCTTAGCTCCGATGAACACTGAAGCTTTCTTT
.,TRBV7-9,TRBJ2-7,.,CASSSPHLSYEQYF,TGTGCCAGCAGCTCACCCCACCTCTCCTACGAGCAGTACTTC
once,TRBV11-2,TRBJ2-5,.,CASTSGGQETQYF,TGTGCCAGCACCTCAGGCGGCCAAGAGACCCAGTACTTC
.,TRBV6-5,TRBJ2-3,.,CASSYKQSGTDTQYF,TGTGCCAGCAGTTACAAACAGTCCGGCACAGATACGCAGTATTTT
.,TRBV13,TRBJ2-5,.,CASSLKGQETQYF,TGTGCCAGCAGCTTAAAGGGGCAAGAGACCCAGTACTTC
.,TRBV27,TRBJ1-6,.,CASSSRQASNSPLHF,TGTGCCAGCAGTTCCCGACAGGCTAGTAATTCACCCCTCCACTTT
.,TRBV7-9,TRBJ2-6,.,CASSLDSQAYGANVLTF,TGTGCCAGCAGCTTAGACAGCCAGGCGTATGGGGCCAACGTCCTGACTTTC
.,TRBV30,TRBJ2-7,TRBD2,CAWSDLGRAQGEQYF,TGTGCCTGGAGTGACCTGGGGAGGGCGCAGGGCGAGCAGTACTTC
few,TRBV28,TRBJ1-6,.,CASRSARSSYNSPLHF,TGTGCCAGCAGGTCCGCCAGGAGCTCCTATAATTCACCCCTCCACTTT
.,TRBV5-4,TRBJ2-1,.,CASSLTNAPYEQFF,TGTGCCAGCAGCTTGACAAATGCCCCTTATGAGCAGTTCTTC
.,TRBV6-5,TRBJ1-5,.,CASSYSGDIGQPQHF,TGTGCCAGCAGTTACTCGGGGGACATAGGACAGCCCCAGCATTTT
.,TRBV11-2,TRBJ2-7,.,CASSFMGGKAYEQYF,TGTGCCAGCAGTTTTATGGGGGGTAAAGCCTACGAGCAGTACTTC
.,TRBV7-9,TRBJ2-1,TRBD1,CASSLGYGQGSYNEQFF,TGTGCCAGCAGCTTGGGCTACGGACAGGGGTCATACAATGAGCAGTTCTTC
.,TRBV5-1,TRBJ2-1,.,CASSLEGWSQFF,TGCGCCAGCAGCTTGGAAGGGTGGAGTCAGTTCTTC
few,TRBV7-9,TRBJ2-1,TRBD2,CASTGLDHNEQFF,TGTGCCAGCACCGGACTAGACCACAATGAGCAGTTCTTC
.,TRBV5-6,TRBJ2-1,.,CASSLTTATEQFF,TGTGCCAGCAGCTTGACTACGGCAACGGAGCAGTTCTTC